This record covers a single T cell receptor (beta chain). Its antigen remains unidentified. These data originate in a study of T-cell reconstitution after alpha-beta-depleted transplantation in children. Study observations and caveats: There were reportedly several hundred expanded graft clones from which alpha-beta T cells came about two months after transplant. The study traced high day-60 TCRbeta diversity in some patients to surviving recipient T cells and thymic progenitors. T-cell numbers and diversity, one year after transplant, stemmed largely from T cells that were newly produced.

Researchers prepared the TCRbeta library using unique molecular identifiers, the study reports. Each CDR3 protein is one row after TCRdb ran MiXCR on the PCR reads. The data hold about 500,000 distinct CDR3 sequences, with approximately 10% observed a single time. The trim removed 3 bases at V and 3 bases at J, leaving 4 bases unmatched. This CDR3 contains 15 residues. Per germline, CDR1 MDHEN and CDR2 SYDVKM. The TCR originated in a female patient aged 2 to 10 who had a stem cell transplant for aplastic anemia, so the T cells may come from the graft donor. The genes are TRBV28 and TRBJ2-7; TRBD1 matches at 11 bases. Sequenced here: PBMCs, mostly from graft donor cells, sampled 180 days after TCRalphabeta/CD19-depleted stem cell transplant. CDR3 sequence (DNA): TGTGCCAGCAGTTTTGGACAGGGGGCGAACTACGAGCAGTACTTC. As protein: CASSFGQGANYEQYF.